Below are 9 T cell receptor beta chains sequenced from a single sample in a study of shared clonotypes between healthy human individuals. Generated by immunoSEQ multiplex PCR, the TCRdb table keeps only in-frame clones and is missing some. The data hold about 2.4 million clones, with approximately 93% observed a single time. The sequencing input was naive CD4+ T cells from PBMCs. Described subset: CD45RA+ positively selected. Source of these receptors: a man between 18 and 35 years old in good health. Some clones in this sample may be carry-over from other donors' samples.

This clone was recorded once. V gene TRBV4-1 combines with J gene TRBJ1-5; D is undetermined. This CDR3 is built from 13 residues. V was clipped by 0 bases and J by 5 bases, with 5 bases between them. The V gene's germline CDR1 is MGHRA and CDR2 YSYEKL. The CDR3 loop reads CASSQDAYQPQHF. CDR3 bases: TGCGCCAGCAGCCAAGATGCATATCAGCCCCAGCATTTT.

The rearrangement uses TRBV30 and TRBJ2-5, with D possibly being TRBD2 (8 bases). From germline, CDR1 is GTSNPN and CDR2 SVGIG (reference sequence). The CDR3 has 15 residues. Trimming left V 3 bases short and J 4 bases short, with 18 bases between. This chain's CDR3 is CAWRMGQRGLETQYF. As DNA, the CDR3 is TGTGCCTGGAGAATGGGACAGCGGGGGTTAGAGACCCAGTACTTC.

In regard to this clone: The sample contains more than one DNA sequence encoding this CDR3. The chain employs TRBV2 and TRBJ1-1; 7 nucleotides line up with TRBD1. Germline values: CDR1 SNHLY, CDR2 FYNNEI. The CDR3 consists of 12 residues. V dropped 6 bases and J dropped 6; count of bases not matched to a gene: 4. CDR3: CASSSQGSEAFF. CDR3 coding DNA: TGTGCCAGCAGCTCACAGGGGTCTGAAGCTTTCTTT.

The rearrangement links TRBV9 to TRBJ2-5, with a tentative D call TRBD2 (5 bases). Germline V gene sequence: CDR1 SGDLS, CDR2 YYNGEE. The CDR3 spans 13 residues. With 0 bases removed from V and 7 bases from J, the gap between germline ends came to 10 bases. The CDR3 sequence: CASSVGGSATQYF. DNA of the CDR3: TGTGCCAGCAGCGTAGGAGGGTCAGCGACCCAGTACTTC. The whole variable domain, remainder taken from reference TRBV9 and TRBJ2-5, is DSGVTQTPKHLITATGQRVTLRCSPRSGDLSVYWYQQSLDQGLQFLIQYYNGEERAKGNILERFSAQQFPDLHSELNLSSLELGDSALYFCASSVGGSATQYFGPGTRLLVL.

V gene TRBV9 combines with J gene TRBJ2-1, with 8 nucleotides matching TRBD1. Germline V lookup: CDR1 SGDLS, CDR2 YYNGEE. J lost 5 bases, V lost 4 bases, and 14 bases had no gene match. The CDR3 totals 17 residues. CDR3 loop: CASSTLTRTGLHNEQFF. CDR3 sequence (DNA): TGTGCCAGCAGCACTTTAACGAGGACAGGGCTGCACAATGAGCAGTTCTTC. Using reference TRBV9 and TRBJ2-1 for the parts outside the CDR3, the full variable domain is DSGVTQTPKHLITATGQRVTLRCSPRSGDLSVYWYQQSLDQGLQFLIQYYNGEERAKGNILERFSAQQFPDLHSELNLSSLELGDSALYFCASSTLTRTGLHNEQFFGPGTRLTVL.

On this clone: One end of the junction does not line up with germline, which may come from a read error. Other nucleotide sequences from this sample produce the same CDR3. Here the CDR3 reads CASSPGQGTDTQYF. CDR3 bases: TGCGCCAGCAGCCCGGGACAGGGAACAGATACACAGTATTTT. The V gene is TRBV5-1, the J gene TRBJ2-3, with 9 bases that match TRBD1. Germline V gives CDR1 SGHRS, CDR2 YFSETQ. The CDR3 spans 14 residues.

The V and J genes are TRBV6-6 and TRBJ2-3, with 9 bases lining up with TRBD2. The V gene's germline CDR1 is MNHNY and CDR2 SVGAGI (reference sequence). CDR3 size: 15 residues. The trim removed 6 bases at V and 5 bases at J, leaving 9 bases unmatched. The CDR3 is CASSLSGSAGDTQYF. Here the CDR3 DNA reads TGTGCCAGCAGCCTTAGCGGGAGTGCGGGAGATACGCAGTATTTT.

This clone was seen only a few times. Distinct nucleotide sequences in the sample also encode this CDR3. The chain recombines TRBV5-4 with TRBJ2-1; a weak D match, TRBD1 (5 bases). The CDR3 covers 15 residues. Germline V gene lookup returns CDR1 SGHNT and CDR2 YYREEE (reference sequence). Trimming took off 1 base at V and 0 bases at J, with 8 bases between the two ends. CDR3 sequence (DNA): TGTGCCAGCAGCTTGCAGGGAAGCTCCTACAATGAGCAGTTCTTC. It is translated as CASSLQGSSYNEQFF. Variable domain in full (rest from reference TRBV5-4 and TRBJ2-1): ETGVTQSPTHLIKTRGQQVTLRCSSQSGHNTVSWYQQALGQGPQFIFQYYREEENGRGNFPPRFSGLQFPNYSSELNVNALELDDSALYLCASSLQGSSYNEQFFGPGTRLTVL.

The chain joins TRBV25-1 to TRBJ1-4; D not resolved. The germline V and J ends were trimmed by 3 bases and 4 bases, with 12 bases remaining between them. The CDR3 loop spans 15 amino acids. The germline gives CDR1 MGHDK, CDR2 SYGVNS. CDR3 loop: CASSDSAGYNEKLFF. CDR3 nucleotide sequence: TGTGCCAGCAGTGATTCCGCGGGATATAATGAAAAACTGTTTTTT.